Listed below are T cell receptor beta chains from one sample, sequenced in a study of pediatric ulcerative colitis. Data came from immunoSEQ multiplex PCR; TCRdb stores just in-frame clones and leaves some out. This sample yields about 36,000 clones, of which around 73% are seen a single time; 0.65% to 0.75% belongs to the top ten. The sample was gut tissue. The receptors originated from a boy between 5 and 17 years old with moderate ulcerative colitis. CDR3s include the opening cysteine and the closing phenylalanine or tryptophan. D genes are given only for firm matches. Clone size is stated in some rows and not others, as once, few, many or a class when expanded.

size	V	D	J	CDR3	DNA
.	TRBV7-8	TRBD1	TRBJ1-2	CASSTGTDKGRNYGYTF	TGTGCCAGCAGTACAGGGACAGACAAGGGGCGGAACTATGGCTACACCTTC
few	TRBV18	.	TRBJ1-2	CASSRQGGGYTF	TGTGCCAGCTCACGGCAGGGCGGTGGCTACACCTTC
once	TRBV10-3	TRBD2	TRBJ2-1	CAISESISSGDYNEQFF	TGTGCCATCAGTGAGTCGATCTCTAGCGGCGACTACAATGAGCAGTTCTTC
.	TRBV5-1	.	TRBJ2-3	CASTKTGPKITDTQYF	TGCGCCAGCACCAAGACAGGCCCAAAGATCACAGATACGCAGTATTTT
.	TRBV5-1	.	TRBJ2-7	CASSWGPGLAAYEQYF	TGCGCCAGCAGCTGGGGCCCGGGCCTTGCAGCCTACGAGCAGTACTTC
.	TRBV6-1	TRBD1	TRBJ2-5	CASSHGTVQETQYF	TGTGCCAGCAGTCACGGGACAGTACAAGAGACCCAGTACTTC
.	TRBV6-5	.	TRBJ2-7	CASKQGLLSYEQYF	TGTGCCAGCAAACAGGGTCTATTATCCTACGAGCAGTACTTC
.	TRBV4-1	.	TRBJ1-1	CASSQDAGENTEAFF	TGCGCCAGCAGCCAAGATGCAGGGGAGAACACTGAAGCTTTCTTT
.	TRBV5-1	.	TRBJ2-1	CASIPGETYNEQFF	TGCGCCAGCATACCAGGGGAGACTTACAATGAGCAGTTCTTC
.	TRBV10-2	.	TRBJ2-7	CASSWTPWSSYEQYF	TGCGCCAGCAGCTGGACCCCGTGGAGCTCCTACGAGCAGTACTTC
.	TRBV30	.	TRBJ2-1	CAWSVFHGFSYNEQFF	TGTGCCTGGAGTGTATTTCACGGTTTCTCCTACAATGAGCAGTTCTTC
few	TRBV7-2	TRBD1	TRBJ1-5	CASSLVGQGVQPQHF	TGTGCCAGCAGCTTAGTTGGACAGGGGGTGCAGCCCCAGCATTTT
once	TRBV10-1	TRBD1	TRBJ2-3	CASSNNRDRATDTQYF	TGCGCCAGCTCAAACAACCGGGACAGGGCCACAGATACGCAGTATTTT
.	TRBV6-5	.	TRBJ1-6	CATQSRQGSNSPLHF	TGTGCCACCCAATCCCGCCAGGGGAGCAATTCACCCCTCCACTTT
.	TRBV6-6	.	TRBJ1-1	CASSYRGLTEAFF	TGTGCCAGCAGTTACAGGGGTTTAACTGAAGCTTTCTTT
.	TRBV15	TRBD2	TRBJ2-3	CATSRVITSGGKADTQYF	TGTGCCACCAGCAGAGTGATAACTAGCGGGGGTAAGGCAGATACGCAGTATTTT
.	TRBV7-9	.	TRBJ1-1	CASSFRDTEAFF	TGTGCCAGCAGCTTTCGGGACACTGAAGCTTTCTTT
.	TRBV14	.	TRBJ2-5	CASSLGRFVEETQYF	TGTGCCAGCAGCCTAGGACGGTTTGTAGAAGAGACCCAGTACTTC
.	TRBV19	.	TRBJ1-5	CASSILGRGQPQHF	TGTGCCAGTAGTATTCTAGGGCGCGGACAGCCCCAGCATTTT
.	TRBV30	.	TRBJ1-1	CAWSVDRRNTEAFF	TGTGCCTGGAGTGTGGACAGAAGGAACACTGAAGCTTTCTTT
.	TRBV5-1	.	TRBJ2-6	CASSSQSGANVLTF	TGCGCCAGCAGCTCGCAATCTGGGGCCAACGTCCTGACTTTC
.	TRBV9	.	TRBJ1-6	CASSVDNSPLHF	TGTGCCAGCAGCGTCGATAATTCACCCCTCCACTTT
.	TRBV7-9	TRBD1	TRBJ2-1	CASSLYSGGNEQFF	TGTGCCAGCAGCTTATATTCAGGGGGCAATGAGCAGTTCTTC
.	TRBV11-2	.	TRBJ2-3	CASSLEWALTSTDTQYF	TGTGCCAGCAGCTTAGAGTGGGCTCTCACTAGCACAGATACGCAGTATTTT
.	TRBV11-2	TRBD1	TRBJ2-7	CASSRMMTGGSYEQYF	TGTGCCAGCAGCCGTATGATGACAGGGGGCTCCTACGAGCAGTACTTC
.	TRBV6-5	.	TRBJ1-1	CAAGRRNTEAFF	TGTGCCGCGGGGCGGCGGAACACTGAAGCTTTCTTT